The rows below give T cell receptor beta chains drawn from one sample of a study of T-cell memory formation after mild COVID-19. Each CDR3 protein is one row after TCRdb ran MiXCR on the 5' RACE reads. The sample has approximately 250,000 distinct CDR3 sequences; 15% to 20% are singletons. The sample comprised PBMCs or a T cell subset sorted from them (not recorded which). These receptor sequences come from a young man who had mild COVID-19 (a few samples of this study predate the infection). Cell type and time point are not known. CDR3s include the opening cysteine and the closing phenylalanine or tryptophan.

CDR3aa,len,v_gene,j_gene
CSARDRRAVGNTIYF,15,TRBV20-1,TRBJ1-3
CASSQDHGNTIYF,13,TRBV4-1,TRBJ1-3
CSAGTSGGPSQETQYF,16,TRBV20-1,TRBJ2-5
CASSLPGQGGDTQYF,15,TRBV5-1,TRBJ2-3
CANSVAGGEQFF,12,TRBV12-3/TRBV12-4,TRBJ2-1
CASSLGGRGRLF,12,TRBV11-2,TRBJ1-1
CASSQAGAVYGYTF,14,TRBV4-1,TRBJ1-2
CASSFGQGAYNEQFF,15,TRBV7-9,TRBJ2-1
CASSPQKVRLSAGELFF,17,TRBV7-2,TRBJ2-2
CASRATGTGNYGYTF,15,TRBV6-2/TRBV6-3,TRBJ1-2
CSALPGLNYGYTF,13,TRBV20-1,TRBJ1-2
CASSPPGSYNSPLHF,15,TRBV5-5,TRBJ1-6
CASSPQFGVGLGYTF,15,TRBV5-1,TRBJ1-2
CASSYSGVSSGGYEQYF,17,TRBV6-5,TRBJ2-7
CASSYGRSYNSPLHF,15,TRBV6-6,TRBJ1-6
CASSPQEDREAFF,13,TRBV7-2,TRBJ1-1
CASSVTSPYGYTF,13,TRBV12-3/TRBV12-4,TRBJ1-2
CSARGQPGSNQPQHF,15,TRBV20-1,TRBJ1-5
CASSWGSDRGRGGYTF,16,TRBV6-6,TRBJ1-2
CSAPTWGGELFF,12,TRBV20-1,TRBJ2-2
CASSSNEQFF,10,TRBV12-3/TRBV12-4,TRBJ2-1
CASSLLYSEAFF,12,TRBV12-3/TRBV12-4,TRBJ1-1
CASIPSGGTEAFF,13,TRBV27,TRBJ1-1
CASSGGRQTKNIQYF,15,TRBV6-1,TRBJ2-4
CASSRTANYGYTF,13,TRBV4-3,TRBJ1-2
CASSMGGRDEAFF,13,TRBV19,TRBJ1-1
CASSFRPSNYGYTF,14,TRBV18,TRBJ1-2
CASMVGSVNSPLHF,14,TRBV27,TRBJ1-6
CASNIRDRDTGELFF,15,TRBV7-9,TRBJ2-2
CASSSTYQETQYF,13,TRBV6-5,TRBJ2-5
CASSQGGSPTDTQYF,15,TRBV7-9,TRBJ2-3
CASSLPPGQGDGYTF,15,TRBV7-2,TRBJ1-2
CASSLPRRGLEQFF,14,TRBV7-2,TRBJ2-1
CASGTGYNEQFF,12,TRBV3-1,TRBJ2-1
CASSLVSFVVLTF,13,TRBV7-9,TRBJ2-6
CASSVSGYTDTQYF,14,TRBV2,TRBJ2-3
CASSSLGLNRPQETQYF,17,TRBV7-2,TRBJ2-5
CASSLYGFEAFF,12,TRBV5-6,TRBJ1-1
CAWSVLQAGSTDTQYF,16,TRBV30,TRBJ2-3
CASSVGDRIYNEQFF,15,TRBV9,TRBJ2-1
CASSETPGQGTDTQYF,16,TRBV6-1,TRBJ2-3
CSVVNRAPGNTIYF,14,TRBV29-1,TRBJ1-3
CASSFTGPNEQFF,13,TRBV7-2,TRBJ2-1
CASSERATEAFF,12,TRBV5-1,TRBJ1-1
CASSPWTSGVSYEQYF,16,TRBV7-9,TRBJ2-7
CASRLGQRDTGELFF,15,TRBV12-3/TRBV12-4,TRBJ2-2
CASSYTGGGYTF,12,TRBV7-2,TRBJ1-2
CASSYRTSGGGNEQFF,16,TRBV6-5,TRBJ2-1
CATQTSGTDTQYF,13,TRBV24-1,TRBJ2-3
CASISWSGTQQYF,13,TRBV5-6,TRBJ2-7
CSASDRGKETQYF,13,TRBV20-1,TRBJ2-5
CASGTLPGKKNIQYF,15,TRBV12-5,TRBJ2-4
CASSSRRGGTDTQYF,15,TRBV11-1,TRBJ2-3
CASSLGPRAGGPPVLTF,17,TRBV11-2,TRBJ2-6